This T cell receptor beta chain stems from a study of blood T cell repertoires in COVID-19. On the study more broadly: Sites in the United States, Italy and Spain provided acute and convalescent COVID-19 samples. PBMCs, B-cell-depleted T cells, or T cells were the source of the cDNA or gDNA that made up the material.

The J segment lost 4 bases and the V segment lost 2 bases, leaving 5 bases of the junction unmatched. The germline V gene encodes CDR1 MNHNS and CDR2 SASEGT. There are 15 residues in the CDR3. Source study methods: Estimation of nucleated cell counts was performed using reference gene primer amplification. The table came from immunoSEQ multiplex PCR; TCRdb's copy has only in-frame clones and leaves some out. The V and J calls and clone size come from that table; D and trimming were worked out from the DNA. The repertoire holds some 75,000 clones, with approximately 90% as singletons. The rearrangement links TRBV6-1 to TRBJ1-3; 7 nucleotides match TRBD1. Sequenced: peripheral blood. The TCR comes from a man aged 60-69 years with acute or convalescent COVID-19. This chain's CDR3 is CASSEKTGSGNTIYF. CDR3 DNA: TGTGCCAGCAGTGAAAAGACAGGGTCCGGAAACACCATATATTTT.